The 3 T cell receptor beta chains below all came from one sample that was sequenced in a study of Ad26.COV2.S vaccination and SARS-CoV-2 variants. Profiling relied on immunoSEQ multiplex PCR, and the TCRdb table lists in-frame clones only, not all of them. The repertoire holds hundreds of thousands of clones, with about nine tenths as singletons. Treatment in this sample: some 20 received Ad26.COV2.S at low or high dose, single or two shots; a few received placebo; per-sample allocation not given. Day 63 following the first vaccine or placebo injection was when the samples were taken. Sequencing used peripheral blood, obtained in a trial of Ad26.COV2.S vaccine versus placebo. Every receptor here comes from a person aged 18 to 59 who received the Ad26.COV2.S COVID-19 vaccine or a placebo.

V usage is TRBV3-1 (or the pseudogene TRBV3-2) and J usage is TRBJ1-1; tentative D call: TRBD1 (6 bases). The CDR3 runs to 14 residues. The ends were cut back, 3 bases at V and 1 base at J, with 9 bases in the middle. Germline V gives CDR1 LGHDT, CDR2 YNNKEL (reference sequence). Here the CDR3 reads CASSHAGENTEAFF. The CDR3 DNA follows: TGTGCCAGCAGCCATGCAGGGGAGAACACTGAAGCTTTCTTT.

The chain is built from TRBV27 and TRBJ1-1; TRBD1 aligns across 7 bases. Germline V gene data show CDR1 as MNHEY and CDR2 as SMNVEV (reference sequence). This CDR3 spans 11 amino acids. V shed 8 bases, J shed 6 bases, and the junction held 3 bases outside the gene matches. In nucleotides, the CDR3 is TGTGCCAGCGCCGACAGGGCTGAAGCTTTCTTT. Translation gives CASADRAEAFF.

J is TRBJ1-5 and V is TRBV2, with 9 bases that match TRBD1. With V trimmed by 7 bases and J by 6 bases, 10 bases remained unmatched. This CDR3 spans 15 amino acids. Germline loops: CDR1 SNHLY, CDR2 FYNNEI. The CDR3 DNA reads as TGTGCCAGCAAGGAACAGGGGGCGCGGGGTCAGCCCCAGCATTTT. Protein: CASKEQGARGQPQHF. The variable domain in full, with the rest retrieved from reference TRBV2 and TRBJ1-5, is EPEVTQTPSHQVTQMGQEVILRCVPISNHLYFYWYRQILGQKVEFLVSFYNNEISEKSEIFDDQFSVERPDGSNFTLKIRSTKLEDSAMYFCASKEQGARGQPQHFGDGTRLSIL.